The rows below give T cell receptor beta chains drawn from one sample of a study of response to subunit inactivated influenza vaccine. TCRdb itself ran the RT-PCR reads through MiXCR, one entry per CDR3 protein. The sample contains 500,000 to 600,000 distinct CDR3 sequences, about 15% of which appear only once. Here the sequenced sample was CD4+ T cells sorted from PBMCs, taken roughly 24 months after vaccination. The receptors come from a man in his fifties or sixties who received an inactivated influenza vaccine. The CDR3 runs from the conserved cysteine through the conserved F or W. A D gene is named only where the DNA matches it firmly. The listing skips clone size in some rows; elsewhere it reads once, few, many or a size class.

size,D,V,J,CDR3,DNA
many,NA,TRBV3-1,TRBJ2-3,CASSQEGGIFTDTQYF,TGTGCCAGCAGCCAAGAGGGAGGCATTTTCACAGATACGCAGTATTTT
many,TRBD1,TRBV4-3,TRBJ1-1,CASSLQGRDTEAFF,TGCGCCAGCAGCCTACAGGGGCGGGACACTGAAGCTTTCTTT
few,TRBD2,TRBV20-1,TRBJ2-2,CSARDNQRGYFTGELFF,TGCAGTGCTAGAGATAACCAGCGGGGGTACTTCACCGGGGAGCTGTTTTTT
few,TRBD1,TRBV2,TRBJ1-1,CASSSTGGTNTEAFF,TGTGCCAGCAGCAGCACAGGGGGTACGAACACTGAAGCTTTCTTT
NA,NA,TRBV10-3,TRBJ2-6,CAIQSSSGANVLTF,TGTGCCATCCAAAGCAGCTCTGGGGCCAACGTCCTGACTTTC
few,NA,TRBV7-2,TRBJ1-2,CASSLGAGTQYGYTF,TGTGCCAGCAGCTTAGGAGCCGGGACACAGTATGGCTACACCTTC
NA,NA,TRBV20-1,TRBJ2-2,CSASGFVGTGELFF,TGCAGTGCTAGTGGGTTTGTGGGCACCGGGGAGCTGTTTTTT
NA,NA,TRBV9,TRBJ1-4,CASSYAGGANEKLFF,TGTGCCAGCAGCTACGCCGGAGGGGCCAATGAAAAACTGTTTTTT
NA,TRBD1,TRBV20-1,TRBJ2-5,CSARVSGTGVQETQYF,TGCAGTGCTAGGGTTTCCGGGACAGGGGTTCAAGAGACCCAGTACTTC
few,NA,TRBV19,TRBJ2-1,CASSLRAGDEQFF,TGTGCCAGTAGTCTTCGGGCTGGCGATGAGCAGTTCTTC
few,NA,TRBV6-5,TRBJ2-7,CASSYSTVISYEQYF,TGTGCCAGCAGTTACAGTACAGTGATCTCCTACGAGCAGTACTTC
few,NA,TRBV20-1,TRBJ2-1,CSAREELQFF,TGCAGTGCTAGAGAGGAATTACAGTTCTTC
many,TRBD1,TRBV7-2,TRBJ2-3,CASSTRQGTTTDTQYF,TGTGCCAGCAGCACGAGACAGGGAACAACCACAGATACGCAGTATTTT
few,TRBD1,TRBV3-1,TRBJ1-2,CASSQGTRPWDRGFGYGYTF,TGTGCCAGCAGCCAAGGGACTCGCCCCTGGGACAGGGGATTCGGCTATGGCTACACCTTC
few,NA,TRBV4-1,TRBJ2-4,CASSQSGGAGTKNIQYF,TGCGCCAGCAGCCAATCGGGCGGGGCCGGGACCAAAAACATTCAGTACTTC
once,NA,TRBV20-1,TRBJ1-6,CSAPGPNSPLHF,TGCAGTGCCCCCGGGCCAAATTCACCCCTCCACTTT
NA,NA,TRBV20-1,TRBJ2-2,CSARAGTPSPNTGELFF,TGCAGTGCTAGAGCCGGGACACCAAGTCCGAACACCGGGGAGCTGTTTTTT
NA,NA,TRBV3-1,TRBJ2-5,CASSHGDGVPETQYF,TGTGCCAGCAGCCATGGGGACGGCGTGCCTGAGACCCAGTACTTC